The 22 T cell receptor beta chains listed next were all sequenced from one sample in a study of blood T cell repertoires in COVID-19. Data came from immunoSEQ multiplex PCR; TCRdb stores just in-frame clones and leaves some out. In the table there are more than 95,000 clones, around 89% of which are singletons. Specimen: peripheral blood. The source of these receptors is a woman aged 55-69 years with acute or convalescent COVID-19.

This rearrangement joins TRBV20-1 to TRBJ2-1; 9 positions agree with TRBD2. Germline CDR1 reads DFQATT; CDR2 reads SNEGSKA (reference sequence). The CDR3 spans 20 residues. V was pared by 3 bases and J by 8 bases, with 26 bases of the junction left unmatched. The CDR3 DNA reads TGCAGTGCTAGTTCCCCCTGGCTTAGTGTTGGCGGGAGGGATGGTGATGAGCAGTTCTTC. This gives the protein CSASSPWLSVGGRDGDEQFF.

This chain joins TRBV27 and TRBJ1-2; the match to TRBD1 covers 9 bases. J lost 4 bases, V lost 8 bases, and 8 bases had no gene match. Per the germline V gene, CDR1 is MNHEY and CDR2 is SMNVEV (reference sequence). CDR3 length: 14 amino acids. CDR3 sequence: CASGRQGGIYGYTF. CDR3 coding DNA: TGTGCCAGCGGTAGACAGGGGGGGATCTATGGCTACACCTTC.

V usage is TRBV5-1 and J usage is TRBJ2-5; D is possibly TRBD1 (5 bases). The V and J ends lost 3 bases and 5 bases respectively, with 20 bases between them. This CDR3 comprises 16 residues. Germline CDR1 is SGHRS and CDR2 is YFSETQ. Here the CDR3 reads CASSSQGPLSSETQYF. Written as DNA, the CDR3 is TGCGCCAGCAGCTCGCAGGGTCCCCTGAGCTCGGAGACCCAGTACTTC.

About this clone itself: Germline is not matched at one junction end, which may reflect a read error. The V gene is TRBV19, the J gene TRBJ1-3; weak D call: TRBD1 (5 bases). Germline V gene sequence: CDR1 LNHDA, CDR2 SQIVND (reference sequence). The CDR3 loop spans 15 amino acids. CDR3 in amino acids: CASSIEGVSRNTIYF. CDR3 DNA sequence: TGTGCCAGTAGTATCGAAGGGGTCTCTCGAAACACCATATATTTT.

The chain is built from TRBV9 and TRBJ2-2, with a possible D match to TRBD1 (5 bases). The CDR3 has 13 amino acids. Germline V gene lookup returns CDR1 SGDLS and CDR2 YYNGEE. Trimming cost V 2 bases and J 5 bases, with 7 bases left between them. The CDR3 DNA sequence: TGTGCCAGCAGCGTCAGGGAAACCGGGGAGCTGTTTTTT. Its protein is CASSVRETGELFF.

This clone was seen a few times. The V and J genes are TRBV7-8 and TRBJ1-6, with 7 positions matching TRBD1. Per the germline V gene, CDR1 is SGHVS and CDR2 is FQNEAQ. Trimming took 3 bases from V and 8 from J; bases not matched to a gene: 4. The CDR3 spans 14 residues. CDR3 region: CASSFGTADSPLHF. The CDR3 DNA follows: TGTGCCAGCAGCTTTGGGACAGCGGATTCACCCCTCCACTTT.

This chain links TRBV7-9 with TRBJ1-6, with TRBD1 as a possible D gene (5 bases). CDR3 size: 14 residues. Trimming stripped 5 bases from V and 9 bases from J, with 14 bases between. Germline-derived CDR1 and CDR2 are SEHNR and FQNEAQ (reference sequence). CDR3 loop: CASSVDGGSSPLHF. The CDR3 coding sequence is TGTGCCAGCAGCGTGGACGGGGGAAGTTCACCCCTCCACTTT.

CDR3 loop: CASSAAETGVSPLHF. In nucleotides, the CDR3 is TGTGCCAGCAGCGCCGCTGAGACAGGGGTTTCACCCCTCCACTTT. The chain recombines TRBV3-1 (or the pseudogene TRBV3-2) with TRBJ1-6; 8 bases map to TRBD1. Trimming cost V 5 bases and J 9 bases; bases outside gene matches: 9. CDR3 length equals 15 residues. Per germline, CDR1 LGHDT and CDR2 YNNKEL (reference sequence).

This clone was counted once. V gene TRBV14 combines with J gene TRBJ2-7; D remains unclear. CDR1 and CDR2 (germline): SGHDN, FVKESK. Trimming took off 1 base at V and 4 bases at J, with 14 bases between the two ends. The CDR3 runs to 15 residues. The DNA for the CDR3 is TGTGCCAGCAGCCAAGGCCCGACTCTTAATTACGAGCAGTACGTC. Its translation: CASSQGPTLNYEQYV.

V and J are TRBV5-4 and TRBJ2-5, with a tentative D call TRBD1 (7 bases). Germline V CDR1 and CDR2: SGHNT, YYREEE (reference sequence). Trimming removed 3 bases at V and 6 bases at J, with 12 bases between. The CDR3 extends over 13 amino acids. The CDR3 loop is CASSSGGRKTQYF. The CDR3 region has the DNA TGTGCCAGCAGCTCAGGGGGGAGGAAGACCCAGTACTTC.

The chain joins TRBV25-1 to TRBJ2-2, with 7 positions matching TRBD2. Germline values: CDR1 MGHDK, CDR2 SYGVNS. CDR3 length: 14 residues. The V segment lost 5 bases and the J segment 5 bases; nucleotides outside the gene matches: 5. CDR3 protein: CASSQGLGTGELFF. CDR3 bases: TGTGCCAGCAGTCAAGGACTAGGGACCGGGGAGCTGTTTTTT.

The count of this clone is one. The chain carries TRBV2 and TRBJ2-3; 11 bases are shared with TRBD2. Looked up from germline, CDR1 is SNHLY and CDR2 is FYNNEI. Germline trimming cut 4 bases from V and 4 bases from J; bases unmatched to any gene: 4. The CDR3 is 15 residues long. The CDR3 region is CASSASGRPADTQYF. CDR3 DNA: TGTGCCAGCAGTGCTAGCGGGAGGCCAGCAGATACGCAGTATTTT.

The chain employs TRBV6-5 and TRBJ1-3; D remains ambiguous. The CDR3 consists of 14 residues. V lost 4 bases to trimming and J lost 8 bases, with 15 bases between them. Germline V gene sequence: CDR1 MNHEY, CDR2 SVGAGI. CDR3 sequence: CASSLTGKMDTIYF. In DNA, the CDR3 is TGTGCCAGCAGTTTAACCGGGAAGATGGACACCATATATTTT.

In its sample, this clone was seen once. The gene calls are TRBV6-5 and TRBJ1-2; D might be TRBD1 (6 bases). V dropped 7 bases and J dropped 6 bases, with 18 bases sitting between them. The CDR3 sequence is 14 residues long. CDR1 and CDR2 from the germline V gene are MNHEY and SVGAGI. CDR3 residues: CASTPGGRFDGYTF. CDR3 nucleotide sequence: TGTGCCAGCACCCCCGGGGGGCGATTCGATGGCTACACCTTC.

The rearrangement joins TRBV5-1 to TRBJ2-2, with 12 nucleotides matching TRBD1. V trimming: 4 bases; J trimming: 7 bases; junction bases outside the gene matches: 5. The germline V gene has CDR1 SGHRS and CDR2 YFSETQ. The CDR3 length is 15 residues. This CDR3 is CASSQGQGAVGELFF. CDR3 DNA: TGCGCCAGCAGCCAGGGACAGGGGGCCGTCGGGGAGCTGTTTTTT.

V usage is TRBV27 and J usage is TRBJ2-3; a possible D gene is TRBD1 (6 bases). The CDR3 totals 16 residues. Trimming took 5 bases from V and 0 from J, leaving 15 bases between them. The germline V gene has CDR1 MNHEY and CDR2 SMNVEV (reference sequence). The CDR3 DNA sequence: TGTGCCAGCAGTGCCCTCAGGGGTCTAAGCACAGATACGCAGTATTTT. It is translated as CASSALRGLSTDTQYF.

The genes are TRBV27 and TRBJ2-1; 9 bases are a match to TRBD2. The junction had 9 bases not matched to a gene; V was cut back by 3 bases and J by 9 bases. CDR3 length: 15 amino acids. Per the germline V gene, CDR1 is MNHEY and CDR2 is SMNVEV (reference sequence). The CDR3 loop is CASSFAGGPTAEQFF. In DNA, the CDR3 is TGTGCCAGCAGTTTCGCGGGAGGGCCCACGGCTGAGCAGTTCTTC.

The V gene is TRBV28, the J gene TRBJ1-5; D is possibly TRBD1 (5 bases). Trimming removed 2 bases from V and 5 bases from J, with 13 bases in between. Looked up from germline, CDR1 is MDHEN and CDR2 is SYDVKM. This CDR3 contains 15 residues. The CDR3 loop reads CASSLRGRVDQPQHF. DNA for the CDR3: TGTGCCAGCAGTTTACGCGGCAGGGTGGATCAGCCCCAGCATTTT.

The chain has TRBV5-1 and TRBJ2-1, with unresolved D. From germline, CDR1 is SGHRS and CDR2 YFSETQ. The CDR3 contains 13 residues. The V end lost 1 base, the J end lost 4 bases, and 6 bases lay between the germline ends. The CDR3 coding sequence is TGCGCCAGCAGCTTGATCCAGTACAATGAGCAGTTCTTC. This encodes CASSLIQYNEQFF.

The rearrangement uses TRBV19 and TRBJ1-5; TRBD1 agrees at 9 bases. There are 16 residues in the CDR3. V dropped 0 bases and J dropped 7; count of bases not matched to a gene: 7. From germline, CDR1 is LNHDA and CDR2 SQIVND (reference sequence). CDR3 amino acids: CASSIEDRGRGQPQHF. The CDR3 coding sequence is TGTGCCAGTAGTATAGAGGACAGGGGTCGAGGACAGCCCCAGCATTTT.

The V and J genes are TRBV16 and TRBJ1-2; D is perhaps TRBD1 (5 bases). Germline V CDR1 and CDR2: KGHSY, FQNENV. The length of the CDR3 is 14 residues. V dropped 7 bases and J dropped 4 bases, with 16 bases sitting between them. The CDR3 is CASNSLTVLYGYTF. The CDR3 DNA sequence: TGTGCCAGCAACTCATTGACAGTTCTCTATGGCTACACCTTC.

The chain is built from TRBV19 and TRBJ2-5, with 9 nucleotides matching TRBD1. This CDR3 has 12 amino acids. Germline lookup yields CDR1 LNHDA and CDR2 SQIVND (reference sequence). The J segment lost 5 bases and the V segment lost 10 bases, leaving 5 bases of the junction unmatched. The CDR3 reads CATGDRGETQYF. The CDR3 DNA sequence: TGTGCCACCGGAGACAGGGGGGAGACCCAGTACTTC.